Listed below are T cell receptor beta chains from one sample, sequenced in a study of control samples from healthy donors and cancer patients. Clones were sequenced by immunoSEQ multiplex PCR, and TCRdb holds only the in-frame ones, with some missing. Of tens of thousands of clones in the sample, roughly nine tenths were seen once. Sequenced sample: PBMCs. The receptors shown here come from a middle-aged man with lung cancer. The conserved cysteine and the conserved F or W are not part of the CDR3 here. Each record gives: CDR3 protein, clone size, CDR3 length, V gene. Clone sizes are given selectively: once, few, many, or a class where the clone is expanded.

cdr3_aa: ASSNPPGPGVVQLQH; clone_size: NA; cdr3_length: 15; v_call: TRBV19
cdr3_aa: ASSAGPGTAYEQY; clone_size: NA; cdr3_length: 13; v_call: TRBV9
cdr3_aa: ASSPRGEVNYGYT; clone_size: once; cdr3_length: 13; v_call: TRBV18
cdr3_aa: ASSRGERGSPLYEQY; clone_size: NA; cdr3_length: 15; v_call: TRBV7-2
cdr3_aa: ASSRLDLNTEAF; clone_size: NA; cdr3_length: 12; v_call: TRBV16
cdr3_aa: ASSPRGQGSNEQY; clone_size: NA; cdr3_length: 13; v_call: TRBV6-2/TRBV6-3
cdr3_aa: ASSLIAPSGGAYNEQF; clone_size: NA; cdr3_length: 16; v_call: TRBV7-3
cdr3_aa: ASSVRTGAVNEKLF; clone_size: NA; cdr3_length: 14; v_call: TRBV9
cdr3_aa: ASSESGRLNYEQY; clone_size: NA; cdr3_length: 13; v_call: TRBV25-1
cdr3_aa: ASSGGTPHYEQY; clone_size: NA; cdr3_length: 12; v_call: TRBV9
cdr3_aa: ASRVDRNRRGYT; clone_size: NA; cdr3_length: 12; v_call: TRBV19
cdr3_aa: ATSDRDRRPYTQY; clone_size: NA; cdr3_length: 13; v_call: TRBV15
cdr3_aa: ASHGGRVATDTQY; clone_size: NA; cdr3_length: 13; v_call: TRBV6-5
cdr3_aa: ASSPGGGGYGYT; clone_size: NA; cdr3_length: 12; v_call: TRBV28
cdr3_aa: ASSPGTFPDTQY; clone_size: NA; cdr3_length: 12; v_call: TRBV5-1
cdr3_aa: ASSLGGSNQPQH; clone_size: NA; cdr3_length: 12; v_call: TRBV5-4
cdr3_aa: ASSLDLAGGRTQY; clone_size: NA; cdr3_length: 13; v_call: TRBV7-2
cdr3_aa: ASSYGQGGLETQY; clone_size: NA; cdr3_length: 13; v_call: TRBV6-5
cdr3_aa: ASSLVSGGQGYT; clone_size: NA; cdr3_length: 12; v_call: TRBV5-1
cdr3_aa: SVEGVLGGDQETQY; clone_size: NA; cdr3_length: 14; v_call: TRBV29-1
cdr3_aa: ASSIVGAGKPQH; clone_size: NA; cdr3_length: 12; v_call: TRBV19
cdr3_aa: ASSYQGQGGRDGYT; clone_size: NA; cdr3_length: 14; v_call: TRBV6-5
cdr3_aa: ASSLGPGTGNNEQF; clone_size: NA; cdr3_length: 14; v_call: TRBV7-7
cdr3_aa: ASSLRGAPTDTQY; clone_size: NA; cdr3_length: 13; v_call: TRBV5-1
cdr3_aa: AWTPGRENTEAF; clone_size: NA; cdr3_length: 12; v_call: TRBV30
cdr3_aa: ARSRTGGDRGYT; clone_size: NA; cdr3_length: 12; v_call: TRBV5-1
cdr3_aa: ASSQDRWSYEQY; clone_size: NA; cdr3_length: 12; v_call: TRBV14
cdr3_aa: ASSYMGGFAGELF; clone_size: NA; cdr3_length: 13; v_call: TRBV6-5
cdr3_aa: ASSISRNYGYT; clone_size: NA; cdr3_length: 11; v_call: TRBV19
cdr3_aa: ASRYMNTEAF; clone_size: NA; cdr3_length: 10; v_call: TRBV10-2
cdr3_aa: ASSLSSPGLAGDETDEQY; clone_size: NA; cdr3_length: 18; v_call: TRBV13
cdr3_aa: ASRPTGRQETQY; clone_size: NA; cdr3_length: 12; v_call: TRBV5-1
cdr3_aa: ASSSDRGRAGGYT; clone_size: few; cdr3_length: 13; v_call: TRBV6-5
cdr3_aa: ACTPRAAQETQY; clone_size: few; cdr3_length: 12; v_call: TRBV11-2
cdr3_aa: ASSLSSGADTQY; clone_size: few; cdr3_length: 12; v_call: TRBV27
cdr3_aa: ASSWTSGNTDTQY; clone_size: NA; cdr3_length: 13; v_call: TRBV7-9
cdr3_aa: ASSRETDSNTGELF; clone_size: NA; cdr3_length: 14; v_call: TRBV4-3
cdr3_aa: ASSPLGQTDYEQY; clone_size: NA; cdr3_length: 13; v_call: TRBV7-3
cdr3_aa: ASSLVSTPRIYT; clone_size: NA; cdr3_length: 12; v_call: TRBV5-1
cdr3_aa: ASSSPTGAGEQY; clone_size: NA; cdr3_length: 12; v_call: TRBV11-2
cdr3_aa: AWRRETGAYEQY; clone_size: NA; cdr3_length: 12; v_call: TRBV30
cdr3_aa: ASSYMNTEAF; clone_size: NA; cdr3_length: 10; v_call: TRBV2
cdr3_aa: AISDRTGANVLT; clone_size: NA; cdr3_length: 12; v_call: TRBV10-3
cdr3_aa: ASRTVGAETQY; clone_size: NA; cdr3_length: 11; v_call: TRBV5-1
cdr3_aa: ASTDSRYEQY; clone_size: NA; cdr3_length: 10; v_call: TRBV7-9
cdr3_aa: ASRHQTGYGYT; clone_size: once; cdr3_length: 11; v_call: TRBV5-4
cdr3_aa: ASSLIQGGNQPQH; clone_size: NA; cdr3_length: 13; v_call: TRBV27
cdr3_aa: ASSLSDRDYEQY; clone_size: NA; cdr3_length: 12; v_call: TRBV7-7
cdr3_aa: ASRIDSELNEQF; clone_size: NA; cdr3_length: 12; v_call: TRBV5-6
cdr3_aa: ASSLPGGDSPLH; clone_size: NA; cdr3_length: 12; v_call: TRBV6-6
cdr3_aa: ASSEIKNQPQH; clone_size: NA; cdr3_length: 11; v_call: TRBV18
cdr3_aa: AWSVRGEETQY; clone_size: NA; cdr3_length: 11; v_call: TRBV30
cdr3_aa: ASSQAGVSTDTQY; clone_size: NA; cdr3_length: 13; v_call: TRBV4-3
cdr3_aa: ASGYVFSQAYEQY; clone_size: NA; cdr3_length: 13; v_call: TRBV2
cdr3_aa: ASSLSPTGRGLLEQY; clone_size: NA; cdr3_length: 15; v_call: TRBV5-1
cdr3_aa: ASSFSGNTEAF; clone_size: few; cdr3_length: 11; v_call: TRBV7-3
cdr3_aa: ASSLGHGNEKLF; clone_size: NA; cdr3_length: 12; v_call: TRBV4-3
cdr3_aa: ASSLLQVGDYEQY; clone_size: NA; cdr3_length: 13; v_call: TRBV7-2
cdr3_aa: ASSPGGGGRSYNSPLH; clone_size: NA; cdr3_length: 16; v_call: TRBV7-2